This T cell receptor beta chain was sequenced in a study of CD8 T cells in ankylosing spondylitis. TCRdb reprocessed the 5' RACE reads with MiXCR, giving one entry per CDR3 protein. The table lists 180,000 or so distinct CDR3 sequences, 11% of them singletons, with under 35% in the top ten. This clonotype was detected a few times. This receptor was obtained from a male donor with ankylosing spondylitis or in good health (not recorded which). Sequenced material: blood, either unsorted or a sorted T cell fraction (not recorded which).

The CDR3 here is CASSAGGASQPQHF. The DNA of the CDR3 is TGTGCCAGCAGCGCAGGGGGGGCCTCTCAGCCCCAGCATTTT. V usage is TRBV7-2 and J usage is TRBJ1-5; 7 bases are shared with TRBD1. This CDR3 region has 14 residues. V shed 5 bases, J shed 6 bases, and the junction held 7 bases outside the gene matches. Germline CDR1 SGHTA, CDR2 FQGNSA. Together with reference TRBV7-2 and TRBJ1-5, the CDR3 gives the full variable domain: GAGVSQSPSNKVTEKGKDVELRCDPISGHTALYWYRQSLGQGLEFLIYFQGNSAPDKSGLPSDRFSAERTGGSVSTLTIQRTQQEDSAVYLCASSAGGASQPQHFGDGTRLSIL.